This TCR beta chain is from a study of Ad26.COV2.S vaccination and SARS-CoV-2 variants. General study findings and limits: Breadth, reportedly substantial, characterized the spike-specific CD8+ and CD4+ T cell responses after vaccination. Spike-specific TCR breadth in vaccine recipients exceeded that seen in placebo recipients.

The table came from immunoSEQ multiplex PCR; TCRdb's copy has only in-frame clones and leaves some out. The sample lists 350,000 to 450,000 clones; about four fifths were seen once. Concerning this clone: Its antigen is unknown.

The CDR3 covers 14 residues. Germline CDR1 SNHLY, CDR2 FYNNEI. V lost 8 bases to trimming and J lost 4 bases; unmatched junction nucleotides: 5. Treatment noted: roughly 20 received Ad26.COV2.S at low or high dose, single or two shots; 5 received placebo; per-sample allocation not given. Day 63 after the first vaccine or placebo injection was the time point for sampling. It was Wuhan-strain SARS-CoV-2 spike that the Ad26 vaccine vector expressed. Sequenced material: peripheral blood, taken in a trial of Ad26.COV2.S vaccine versus placebo. The chain uses TRBV2 and TRBJ1-4; 9 bases fit TRBD1. This receptor was identified in a person between 18 and 65 years old who received the Ad26.COV2.S COVID-19 vaccine or a placebo. The CDR3 is CASSPGQGNEKLFF. The CDR3 DNA sequence: TGTGCCAGCTCCCCGGGACAGGGTAATGAAAAACTGTTTTTT.